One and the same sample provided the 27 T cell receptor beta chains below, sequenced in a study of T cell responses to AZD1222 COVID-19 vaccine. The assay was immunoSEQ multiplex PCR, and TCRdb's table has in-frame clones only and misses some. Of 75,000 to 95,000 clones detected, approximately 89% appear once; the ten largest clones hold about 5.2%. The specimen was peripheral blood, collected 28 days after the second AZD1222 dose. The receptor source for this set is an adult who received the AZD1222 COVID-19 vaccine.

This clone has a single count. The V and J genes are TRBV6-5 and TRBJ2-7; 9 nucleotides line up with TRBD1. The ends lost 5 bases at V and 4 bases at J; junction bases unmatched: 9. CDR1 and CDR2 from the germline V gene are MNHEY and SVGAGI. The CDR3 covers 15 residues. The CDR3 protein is CASSHDSGQGYEQYV. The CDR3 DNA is TGTGCCAGCAGTCATGATTCGGGACAGGGTTACGAGCAGTACGTC.

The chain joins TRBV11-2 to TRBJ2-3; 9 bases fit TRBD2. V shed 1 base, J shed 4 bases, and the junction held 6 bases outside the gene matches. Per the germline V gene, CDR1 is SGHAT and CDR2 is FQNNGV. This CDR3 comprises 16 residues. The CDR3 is CASSLGGGGIADTQYF. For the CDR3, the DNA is TGTGCCAGCAGCTTAGGCGGGGGGGGTATCGCAGATACGCAGTATTTT.

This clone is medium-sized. CDR3 residues: CAISLDGVDYGYTF. The DNA of the CDR3 is TGTGCCATCAGCCTTGACGGGGTGGACTATGGCTACACCTTC. The chain links TRBV10-3 to TRBJ1-2; D unresolved. This CDR3 contains 14 residues. CDR1 ENHRY and CDR2 SYGVKD come from the germline V gene. The V gene lost 6 bases and the J gene lost 3 bases, with 14 bases spanning the gap.

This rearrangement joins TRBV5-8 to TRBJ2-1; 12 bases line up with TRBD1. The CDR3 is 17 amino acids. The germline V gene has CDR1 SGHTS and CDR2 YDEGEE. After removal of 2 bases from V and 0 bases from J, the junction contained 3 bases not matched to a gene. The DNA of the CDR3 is TGTGCCAGCAGCTTTGGGACAGGGGGCTTCTCCTACAATGAGCAGTTCTTC. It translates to CASSFGTGGFSYNEQFF.

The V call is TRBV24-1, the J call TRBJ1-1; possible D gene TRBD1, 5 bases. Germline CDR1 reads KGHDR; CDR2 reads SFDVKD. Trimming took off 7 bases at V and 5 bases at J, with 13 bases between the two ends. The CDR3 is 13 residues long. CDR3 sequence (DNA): TGTGCCACCAGAGCGGGGGTAGGGACTGAAGCTTTCTTT. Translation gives CATRAGVGTEAFF.

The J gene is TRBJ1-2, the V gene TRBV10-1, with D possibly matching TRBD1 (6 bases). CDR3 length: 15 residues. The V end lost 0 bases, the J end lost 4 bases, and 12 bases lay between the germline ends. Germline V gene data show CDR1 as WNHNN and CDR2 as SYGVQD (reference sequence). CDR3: CASSESGRGSYGYTF. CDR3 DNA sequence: TGCGCCAGCAGTGAGTCGGGCAGGGGAAGCTATGGCTACACCTTC.

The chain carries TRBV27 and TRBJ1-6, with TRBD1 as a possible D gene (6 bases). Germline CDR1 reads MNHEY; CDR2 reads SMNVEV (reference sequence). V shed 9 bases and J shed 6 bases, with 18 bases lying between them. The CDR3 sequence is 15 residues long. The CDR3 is CASGPQTGLNSPLHF. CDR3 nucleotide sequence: TGTGCCAGTGGCCCTCAGACAGGACTTAATTCACCCCTCCACTTT.

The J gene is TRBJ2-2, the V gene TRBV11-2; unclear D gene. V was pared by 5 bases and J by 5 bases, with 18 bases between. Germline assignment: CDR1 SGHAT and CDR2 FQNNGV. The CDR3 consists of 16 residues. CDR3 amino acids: CASSPGFGRRTGELFF. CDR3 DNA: TGTGCCAGCAGCCCTGGGTTCGGGCGGAGAACCGGGGAGCTGTTTTTT.

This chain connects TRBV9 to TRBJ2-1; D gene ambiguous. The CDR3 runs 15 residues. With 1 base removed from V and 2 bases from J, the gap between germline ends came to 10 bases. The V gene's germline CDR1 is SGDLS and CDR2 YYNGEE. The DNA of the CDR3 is TGTGCCAGCAGCGTACAAGGTATGCCCTACAATGAGCAGTTCTTC. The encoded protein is CASSVQGMPYNEQFF.

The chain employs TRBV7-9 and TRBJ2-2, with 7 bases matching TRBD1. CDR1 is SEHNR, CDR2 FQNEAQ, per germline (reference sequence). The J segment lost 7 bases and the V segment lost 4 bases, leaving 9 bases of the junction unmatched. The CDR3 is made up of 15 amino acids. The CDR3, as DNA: TGTGCCAGCAGCTGGGAACAGGGGTGGAACGGGGAGCTGTTTTTT. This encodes CASSWEQGWNGELFF.

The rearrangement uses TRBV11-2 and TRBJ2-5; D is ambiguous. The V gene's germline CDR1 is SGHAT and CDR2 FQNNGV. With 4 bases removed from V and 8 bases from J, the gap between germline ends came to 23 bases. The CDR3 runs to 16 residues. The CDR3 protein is CASSSILRSPRETQYF. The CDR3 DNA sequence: TGTGCCAGCAGCTCCATACTCCGGTCTCCAAGAGAAACCCAGTACTTC.

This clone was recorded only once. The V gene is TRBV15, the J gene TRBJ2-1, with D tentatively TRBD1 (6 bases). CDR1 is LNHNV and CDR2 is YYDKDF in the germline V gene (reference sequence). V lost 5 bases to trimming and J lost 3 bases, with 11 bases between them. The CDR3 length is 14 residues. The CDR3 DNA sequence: TGTGCCACCAGCGGTAGACAGGACTACAATGAGCAGTTCTTC. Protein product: CATSGRQDYNEQFF.

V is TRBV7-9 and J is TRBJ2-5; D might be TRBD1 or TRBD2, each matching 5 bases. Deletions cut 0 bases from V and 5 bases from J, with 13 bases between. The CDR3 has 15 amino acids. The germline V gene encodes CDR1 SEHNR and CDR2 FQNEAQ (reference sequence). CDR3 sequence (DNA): TGTGCCAGCAGCTTAGCTAGGGACGGGGTGGAGACCCAGTACTTC. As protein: CASSLARDGVETQYF.

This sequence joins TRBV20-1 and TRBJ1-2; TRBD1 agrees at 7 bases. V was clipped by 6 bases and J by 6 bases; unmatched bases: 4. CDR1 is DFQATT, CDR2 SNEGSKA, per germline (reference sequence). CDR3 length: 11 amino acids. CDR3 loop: CSAEGAHGYTF. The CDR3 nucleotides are TGCAGTGCGGAGGGGGCCCATGGCTACACCTTC.

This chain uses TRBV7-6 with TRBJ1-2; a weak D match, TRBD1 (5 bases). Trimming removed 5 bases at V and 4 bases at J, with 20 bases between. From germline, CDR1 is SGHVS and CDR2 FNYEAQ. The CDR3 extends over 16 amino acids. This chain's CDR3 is CASSRGFVGGVYGYTF. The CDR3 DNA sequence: TGTGCCAGCAGCCGCGGTTTCGTGGGGGGAGTCTATGGCTACACCTTC.

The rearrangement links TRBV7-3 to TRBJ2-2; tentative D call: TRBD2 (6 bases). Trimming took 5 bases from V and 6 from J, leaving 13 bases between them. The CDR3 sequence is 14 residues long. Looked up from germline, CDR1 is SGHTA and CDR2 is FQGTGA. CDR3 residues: CASSRDLASGELFF. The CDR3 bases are TGTGCCAGCAGCCGGGACTTAGCGTCCGGGGAGCTGTTTTTT.

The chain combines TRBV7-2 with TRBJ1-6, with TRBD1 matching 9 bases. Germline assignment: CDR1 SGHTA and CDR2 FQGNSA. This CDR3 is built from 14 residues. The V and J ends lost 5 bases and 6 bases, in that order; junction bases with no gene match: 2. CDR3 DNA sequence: TGTGCCAGCAGCGCGACAGGGGGTAATTCACCCCTCCACTTT. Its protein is CASSATGGNSPLHF.

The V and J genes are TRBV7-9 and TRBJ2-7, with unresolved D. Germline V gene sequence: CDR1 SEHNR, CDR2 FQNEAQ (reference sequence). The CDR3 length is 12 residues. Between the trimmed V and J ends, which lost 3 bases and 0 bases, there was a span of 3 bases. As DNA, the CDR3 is TGTGCCAGCAGCTTCGGCTCCTACGAGCAGTACGTC. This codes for CASSFGSYEQYV.

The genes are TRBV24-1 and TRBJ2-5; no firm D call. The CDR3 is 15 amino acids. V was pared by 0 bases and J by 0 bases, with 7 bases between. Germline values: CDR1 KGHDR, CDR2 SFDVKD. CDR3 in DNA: TGTGCCACCAGTGATTTGTTCCACAACCAAGAGACCCAGTACTTC. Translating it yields CATSDLFHNQETQYF.

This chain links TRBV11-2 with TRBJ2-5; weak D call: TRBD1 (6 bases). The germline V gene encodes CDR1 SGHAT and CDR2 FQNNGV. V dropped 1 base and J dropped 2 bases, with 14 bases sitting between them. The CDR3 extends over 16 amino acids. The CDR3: CASSLVGHGRQETQYF. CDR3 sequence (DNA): TGTGCCAGCAGCTTAGTGGGACACGGTCGGCAAGAGACCCAGTACTTC. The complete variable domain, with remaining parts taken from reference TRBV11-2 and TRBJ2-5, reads EAGVAQSPRYKIIEKRQSVAFWCNPISGHATLYWYQQILGQGPKLLIQFQNNGVVDDSQLPKDRFSAERLKGVDSTLKIQPAKLEDSAVYLCASSLVGHGRQETQYFGPGTRLLVL.

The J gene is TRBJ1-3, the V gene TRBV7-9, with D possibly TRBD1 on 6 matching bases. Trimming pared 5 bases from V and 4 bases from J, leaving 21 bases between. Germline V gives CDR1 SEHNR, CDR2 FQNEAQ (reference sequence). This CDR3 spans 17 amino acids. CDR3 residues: CASSLSQQGGIGNTIYF. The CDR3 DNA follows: TGTGCCAGCAGCCTTTCTCAACAGGGTGGGATAGGAAACACCATATATTTT. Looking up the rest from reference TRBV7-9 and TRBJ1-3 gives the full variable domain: DTGVSQNPRHKITKRGQNVTFRCDPISEHNRLYWYRQTLGQGPEFLTYFQNEAQLEKSRLLSDRFSAERPKGSFSTLEIQRTEQGDSAMYLCASSLSQQGGIGNTIYFGEGSWLTVV.

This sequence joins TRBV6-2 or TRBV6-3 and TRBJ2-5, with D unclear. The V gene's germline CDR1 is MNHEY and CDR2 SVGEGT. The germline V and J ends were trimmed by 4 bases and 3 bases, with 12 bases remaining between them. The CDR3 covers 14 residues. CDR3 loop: CASSLGSTEETQYF. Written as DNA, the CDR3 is TGTGCCAGCAGTTTAGGTAGTACGGAAGAGACCCAGTACTTC.

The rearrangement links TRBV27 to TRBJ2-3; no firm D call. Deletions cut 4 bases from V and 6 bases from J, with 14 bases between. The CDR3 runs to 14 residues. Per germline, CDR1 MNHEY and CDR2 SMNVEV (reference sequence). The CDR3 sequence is CASSSPLIADTQYF. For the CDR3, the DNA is TGTGCCAGCAGTTCTCCTTTGATAGCCGATACGCAGTATTTT.

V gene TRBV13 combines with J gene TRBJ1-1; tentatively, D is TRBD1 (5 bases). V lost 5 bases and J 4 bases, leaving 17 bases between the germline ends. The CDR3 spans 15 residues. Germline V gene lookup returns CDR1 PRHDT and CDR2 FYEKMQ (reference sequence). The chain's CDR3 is CASSPGSAGSTEAFF. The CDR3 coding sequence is TGTGCCAGCAGCCCGGGATCGGCAGGGAGCACTGAAGCTTTCTTT.

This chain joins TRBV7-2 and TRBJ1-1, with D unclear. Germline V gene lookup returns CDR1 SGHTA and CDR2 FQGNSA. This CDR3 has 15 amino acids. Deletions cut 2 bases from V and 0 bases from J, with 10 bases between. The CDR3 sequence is CASSLWAGMNTEAFF. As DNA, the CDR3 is TGTGCCAGCAGCTTATGGGCGGGAATGAACACTGAAGCTTTCTTT.

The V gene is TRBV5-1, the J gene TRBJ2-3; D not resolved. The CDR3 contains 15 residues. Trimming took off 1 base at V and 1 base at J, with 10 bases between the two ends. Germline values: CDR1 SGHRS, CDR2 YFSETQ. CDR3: CASSLRQDRTDTQYF. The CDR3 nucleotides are TGCGCCAGCAGCTTGCGCCAGGACCGCACAGATACGCAGTATTTT.

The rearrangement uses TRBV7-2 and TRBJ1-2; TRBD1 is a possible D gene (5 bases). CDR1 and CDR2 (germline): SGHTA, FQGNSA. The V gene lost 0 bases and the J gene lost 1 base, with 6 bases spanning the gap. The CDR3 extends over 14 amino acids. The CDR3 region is CASSLAGLNYGYTF. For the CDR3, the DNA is TGTGCCAGCAGCTTAGCGGGGCTTAACTATGGCTACACCTTC.